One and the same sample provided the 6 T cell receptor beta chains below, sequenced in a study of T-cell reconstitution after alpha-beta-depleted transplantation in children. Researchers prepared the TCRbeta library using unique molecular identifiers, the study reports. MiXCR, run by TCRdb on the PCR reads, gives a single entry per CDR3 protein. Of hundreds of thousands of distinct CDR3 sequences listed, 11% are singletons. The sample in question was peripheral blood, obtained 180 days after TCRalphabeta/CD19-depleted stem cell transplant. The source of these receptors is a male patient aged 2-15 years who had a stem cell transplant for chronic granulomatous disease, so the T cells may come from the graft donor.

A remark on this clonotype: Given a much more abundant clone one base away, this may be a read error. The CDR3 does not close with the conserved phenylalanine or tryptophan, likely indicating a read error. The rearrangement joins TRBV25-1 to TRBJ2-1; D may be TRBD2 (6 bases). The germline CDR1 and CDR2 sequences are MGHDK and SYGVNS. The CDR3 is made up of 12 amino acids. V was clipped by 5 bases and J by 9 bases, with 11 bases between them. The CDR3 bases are TGTGCCAGCAGTCTAGCGCTGGGTGAGCAGTTCTAC. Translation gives CASSLALGEQFY.

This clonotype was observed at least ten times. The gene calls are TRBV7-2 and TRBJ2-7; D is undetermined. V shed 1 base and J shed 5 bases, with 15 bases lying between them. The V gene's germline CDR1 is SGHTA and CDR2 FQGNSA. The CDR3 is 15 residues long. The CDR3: CASSLVGPTIHEQYF. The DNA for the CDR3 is TGTGCCAGCAGCTTAGTCGGACCCACGATCCACGAGCAGTACTTC.

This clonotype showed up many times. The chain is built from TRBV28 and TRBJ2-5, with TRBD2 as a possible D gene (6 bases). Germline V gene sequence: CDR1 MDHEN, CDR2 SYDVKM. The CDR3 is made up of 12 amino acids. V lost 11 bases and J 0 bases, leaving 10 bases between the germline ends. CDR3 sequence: CAAGRDQETQYF. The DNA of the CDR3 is TGTGCCGCGGGACGGGACCAAGAGACCCAGTACTTC. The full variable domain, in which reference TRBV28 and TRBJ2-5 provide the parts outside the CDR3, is DVKVTQSSRYLVKRTGEKVFLECVQDMDHENMFWYRQDPGLGLRLIYFSYDVKMKEKGDIPEGYSVSREKKERFSLILESASTNQTSMYLCAAGRDQETQYFGPGTRLLVL.

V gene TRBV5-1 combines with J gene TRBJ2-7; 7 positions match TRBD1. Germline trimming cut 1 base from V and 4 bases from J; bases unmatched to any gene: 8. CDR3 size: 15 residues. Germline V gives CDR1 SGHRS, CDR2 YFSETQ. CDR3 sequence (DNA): TGCGCCAGCAGCTTGAATGACAGGGTTGGGTACGAGCAGTACTTC. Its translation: CASSLNDRVGYEQYF.

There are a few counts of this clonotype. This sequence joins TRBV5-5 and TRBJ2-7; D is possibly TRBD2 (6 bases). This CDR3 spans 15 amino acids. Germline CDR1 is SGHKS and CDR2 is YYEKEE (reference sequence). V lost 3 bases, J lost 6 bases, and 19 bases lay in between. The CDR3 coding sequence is TGTGCCAGCAGCTGGGGCGGGATCCCGCTTCCCGAGCAGTACTTC. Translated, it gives CASSWGGIPLPEQYF. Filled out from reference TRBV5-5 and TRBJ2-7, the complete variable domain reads DAGVTQSPTHLIKTRGQQVTLRCSPISGHKSVSWYQQVLGQGPQFIFQYYEKEERGRGNFPDRFSARQFPNYSSELNVNALLLGDSALYLCASSWGGIPLPEQYFGPGTRLTVT.

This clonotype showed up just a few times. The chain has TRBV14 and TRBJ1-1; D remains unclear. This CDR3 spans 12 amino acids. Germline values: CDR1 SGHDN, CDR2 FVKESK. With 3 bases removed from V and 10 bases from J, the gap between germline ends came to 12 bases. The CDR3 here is CASSHLGKGAFF. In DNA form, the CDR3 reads TGTGCCAGCAGCCACCTGGGCAAGGGAGCTTTCTTT.